The subject of this entry is one TCR beta chain. The data belong to a study of blood T cell repertoires in COVID-19. Measured with immunoSEQ multiplex PCR; TCRdb has only the in-frame clones, and not every one. The top ten clones hold roughly 3.3% of a sample with hundreds of thousands of clones, roughly 90% of them seen once. Sequenced material: PBMCs or T cells enriched from blood (not recorded which). The TCR originated in a woman between 45 and 60 years old in a cohort exposed to, infected with or recovered from COVID-19 (not recorded which).

The CDR3 bases are TGTGCCAGCAGTTACCAACTGGCAGGGTCCCCTGAAGCTTTCTTT. This gives the protein CASSYQLAGSPEAFF. V usage is TRBV6-6 and J usage is TRBJ1-1, with D tentatively TRBD1 (5 bases). Germline V gives CDR1 MNHNY, CDR2 SVGAGI (reference sequence). Trimming pared 2 bases from V and 6 bases from J, leaving 16 bases between. The length of the CDR3 is 15 residues.